Following are 7 T cell receptor beta chains from one sample sequenced in a study of cytomegalovirus exposure and HLA in healthy donors. Researchers ran the PCR with 60 Vbeta and 13 Jbeta primers. The data were produced by immunoSEQ multiplex PCR, yet TCRdb's version contains in-frame clones alone and is incomplete. This sample's table has approximately 110,000 clones. Sequencing was performed on PBMCs. These receptors originate from a man aged 18 to 29 in good health and CMV-seronegative.

The genes are TRBV20-1 and TRBJ1-2; perhaps TRBD1 as D (5 bases). Trimming took 6 bases from V and 4 from J, leaving 9 bases between them. Germline CDR1 and CDR2: DFQATT and SNEGSKA (reference sequence). The CDR3 has 11 residues. CDR3 in amino acids: CSADSTYGYTF. The CDR3 DNA follows: TGCAGTGCCGACAGTACCTATGGCTACACCTTC.

V usage is TRBV7-3 and J usage is TRBJ2-5; D is perhaps TRBD2 (6 bases). V lost 5 bases and J 11 bases, leaving 15 bases between the germline ends. The CDR3 covers 12 residues. Germline assignment: CDR1 SGHTA and CDR2 FQGTGA. The chain's CDR3 is CASSLGPGEQYF. In nucleotides, the CDR3 is TGTGCCAGCAGCCTGGGGCCGGGGGAGCAGTACTTC.

The chain couples TRBV11-3 to TRBJ2-2, with 8 bases identical to TRBD1. The CDR3 loop spans 13 amino acids. V shed 5 bases and J 7 bases; nucleotides not matched to a gene: 3. Germline loops: CDR1 SGHNT, CDR2 YENEEA. CDR3 nucleotides: TGTGCCAGCAGCACAACAGGGGGCGGGGAGCTGTTTTTT. Translation: CASSTTGGGELFF.

The chain couples TRBV13 to TRBJ2-2; D may be TRBD2 (6 bases). CDR1 and CDR2 from the germline V gene are PRHDT and FYEKMQ (reference sequence). This CDR3 contains 18 residues. The germline V and J ends were trimmed by 1 base and 2 bases, with 17 bases remaining between them. The CDR3 nucleotides are TGTGCCAGCAGCTTAGAGGGACTGGGCGGGATTAACACCGGGGAGCTGTTTTTT. As protein: CASSLEGLGGINTGELFF.

The CDR3 DNA follows: TGTGCCAGCAGCGGGGGGACTAGCGGGGGCCAAGAGACCCAGTACTTC. This gives the protein CASSGGTSGGQETQYF. The V and J genes are TRBV11-2 and TRBJ2-5, with 14 bases aligning to TRBD2. The V gene end was trimmed by 5 bases and the J gene end by 1 base; junction bases not matched to a gene: 3. This CDR3 region has 16 residues. The V gene's germline CDR1 is SGHAT and CDR2 FQNNGV.

The rearrangement joins TRBV5-1 to TRBJ2-7, with 14 bases lining up with TRBD2. Germline loops: CDR1 SGHRS, CDR2 YFSETQ. V was clipped by 4 bases and J by 4 bases; unmatched bases: 4. The CDR3 consists of 15 residues. The CDR3 protein is CASSRGLAGEYEQYF. The CDR3 region has the DNA TGCGCCAGCAGCAGGGGACTAGCGGGAGAATACGAGCAGTACTTC.

The V and J genes are TRBV9 and TRBJ1-2; TRBD1 matches at 7 bases. The CDR3 extends over 15 amino acids. The J segment lost 3 bases and the V segment lost 4 bases, leaving 9 bases of the junction unmatched. Germline values: CDR1 SGDLS, CDR2 YYNGEE. The CDR3 DNA is TGTGCCAGCAGCCTCACTCTCAGGGGGGACTATGGCTACACCTTC. It is translated as CASSLTLRGDYGYTF.